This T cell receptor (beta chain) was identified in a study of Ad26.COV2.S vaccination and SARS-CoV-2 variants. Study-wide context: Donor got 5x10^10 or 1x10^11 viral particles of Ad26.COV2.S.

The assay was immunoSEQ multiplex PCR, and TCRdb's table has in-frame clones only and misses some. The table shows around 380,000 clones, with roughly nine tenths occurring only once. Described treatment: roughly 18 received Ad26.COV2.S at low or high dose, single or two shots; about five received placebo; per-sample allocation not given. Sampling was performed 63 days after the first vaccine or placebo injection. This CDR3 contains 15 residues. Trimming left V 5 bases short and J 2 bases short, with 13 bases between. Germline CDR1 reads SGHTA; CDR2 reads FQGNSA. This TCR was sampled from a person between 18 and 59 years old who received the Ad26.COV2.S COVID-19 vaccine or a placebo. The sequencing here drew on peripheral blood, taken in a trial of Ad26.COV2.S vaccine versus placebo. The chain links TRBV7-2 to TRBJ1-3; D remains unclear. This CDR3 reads CASSPPARPGNTIYF. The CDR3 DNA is TGTGCCAGCAGCCCGCCCGCTCGGCCTGGAAACACCATATATTTT.